Here is one T cell receptor beta chain with its context. What it binds is unknown. The CDR3 sequence is 17 residues long. The J segment lost 2 bases and the V segment lost 3 bases, leaving 9 bases of the junction unmatched. Germline CDR1 is LNHNV and CDR2 is YYDKDF (reference sequence). Using a J-beta primer mix together with a sample-barcoded 5' primer, a second PCR was run for roughly 6 to 11 cycles. From the 5' RACE reads, TCRdb called clonotypes with MiXCR, one entry per CDR3 protein. The table lists around 320,000 distinct CDR3 sequences, 27% of them singletons. Every donor provided roughly 9.1 milliliters of peripheral blood. This sample is drawn from a study of blood T cells in healthy people across ages. Broader study findings: The diversity estimates, figures obtained from one million T cells, were considered underestimates. Because sorting was not performed, PBMCs prevented conclusive naive versus antigen-experienced comparison.

The chain employs TRBV15 and TRBJ2-3; 9 positions agree with TRBD2. This clonotype originated in a woman in her sixties or seventies in good health. The material sequenced was blood. The CDR3 DNA reads as TGTGCCACCAGCAGGGCGACTAGCGGAGTTATCACAGATACGCAGTATTTT. Translating gives CATSRATSGVITDTQYF.